Following are 23 T cell receptor beta chains from one sample sequenced in a study of STAT3 mutations in large granular lymphocyte leukemia. Study-wide findings and caveats: At least one immunodominant TCR beta clonotype appeared in every T-cell large granular lymphocyte leukemia patient.

Libraries were prepared by immunoSEQ multiplex PCR; TCRdb keeps only in-frame clonotypes and omits some of them. The sample has some 10,000 clones; around 49% are singletons. Antigens of these TCRs are unknown. Source material: peripheral blood mononuclear cells. These receptors originate from a boy aged 10-17 years with T-cell large granular lymphocyte leukemia. Some clones in this sample may be carry-over from other donors' samples.

CDR3 sequence (DNA): TGTGCCAGCAGCTGGATGACAGGGGAGGCTGAAGCTTTCTTT. It translates to CASSWMTGEAEAFF. The V call is TRBV7-9, the J call TRBJ1-1; 8 nucleotides line up with TRBD1. V lost 4 bases to trimming and J lost 6 bases; unmatched junction nucleotides: 7. The CDR3 runs to 14 residues. CDR1 SEHNR and CDR2 FQNEAQ come from the germline V gene (reference sequence).

There are a few counts of this clone. V usage is TRBV7-2 and J usage is TRBJ1-5; TRBD1 might be the D (5 bases). Germline V gene lookup returns CDR1 SGHTA and CDR2 FQGNSA. The CDR3 loop spans 13 amino acids. V was pared by 1 base and J by 7 bases, with 8 bases between. The CDR3 here is CASSLGRGQPQHF. As DNA, the CDR3 is TGTGCCAGCAGCTTAGGAAGGGGACAGCCCCAGCATTTT.

This clone was observed a handful of times. The chain uses TRBV27 and TRBJ2-7; 7 bases are shared with TRBD1. CDR3 size: 16 residues. CDR1 is MNHEY, CDR2 SMNVEV, per germline (reference sequence). The trim removed 5 bases at V and 0 bases at J, leaving 10 bases unmatched. The DNA of the CDR3 is TGTGCCAGCAGTCCCCTCGGACAGGCTAGCTCCTACGAGCAGTACTTC. Residues: CASSPLGQASSYEQYF.

This chain uses TRBV12-5 with TRBJ1-1, with D hard to call. Germline V gene lookup returns CDR1 LGHNT and CDR2 FRNRAP. This CDR3 has 13 amino acids. V dropped 3 bases and J dropped 2 bases, with 7 bases sitting between them. The CDR3 spells CASGLRPNTEAFF. The CDR3 region has the DNA TGTGCTAGTGGTTTAAGGCCTAACACTGAAGCTTTCTTT.

The CDR3 spells CASSPTPVGEQYF. In DNA form, the CDR3 reads TGTGCCAGCAGTCCCACCCCGGTGGGGGAGCAGTACTTC. The genes are TRBV14 and TRBJ2-7; the D is unclear. Trimming shortened V by 6 bases and J by 7 bases, and 16 bases separated the two germline ends. The CDR3 extends over 13 amino acids. Germline V lookup: CDR1 SGHDN, CDR2 FVKESK.

This chain joins TRBV6-4 and TRBJ2-7; 12 positions match TRBD2. The V and J ends lost 8 bases and 3 bases, in that order; junction bases with no gene match: 8. This CDR3 has 15 residues. CDR1 is MRHNA and CDR2 is SNTAGT in the germline V gene. DNA of the CDR3: TGTGCCAGCCGAAGACTAGCGGGGGAAAGCTACGAGCAGTACTTC. Translation: CASRRLAGESYEQYF.

In its sample, this clone was seen a few times. The chain links TRBV18 to TRBJ2-5; D not resolved. V was cut by 5 bases and J by 0 bases, with 1 base left in between. CDR1 is KGHSH, CDR2 LQKENI, per germline. CDR3 length: 11 residues. CDR3 in DNA: TGTGCCAGCTCAAACCAAGAGACCCAGTACTTC. This translates into CASSNQETQYF.

The chain has TRBV5-8 and TRBJ1-4, with D maybe TRBD1 (6 bases). The CDR3 length is 15 residues. V lost 5 bases and J 4 bases, leaving 15 bases between the germline ends. Per germline, CDR1 SGHTS and CDR2 YDEGEE. The CDR3 nucleotides read TGTGCCAGCAGTCACGTCAGGGGTGGTAATGAAAAACTGTTTTTT. This gives the protein CASSHVRGGNEKLFF. Drawing the rest from reference TRBV5-8 and TRBJ1-4, the complete variable domain is EAGVTQSPTHLIKTRGQQATLRCSPISGHTSVYWYQQALGLGLQFLLWYDEGEERNRGNFPPRFSGRQFPNYSSELNVNALELEDSALYLCASSHVRGGNEKLFFGSGTQLSVL.

The rearrangement links TRBV10-2 to TRBJ1-2; D possibly corresponds to TRBD1 (6 bases). Germline V gene data show CDR1 as WSHSY and CDR2 as SAAADI. V dropped 3 bases and J dropped 8 bases, with 13 bases sitting between them. The CDR3 has 13 residues. The CDR3, as DNA: TGCGCCAGCAGTGAACTACAGGGAAAGGGCTACACCTTC. Protein product: CASSELQGKGYTF.

The chain has TRBV5-4 and TRBJ1-1; TRBD1 aligns across 8 bases. CDR1 is SGHNT, CDR2 YYREEE, per germline (reference sequence). The CDR3 is 15 amino acids. V shed 6 bases, J shed 3 bases, and the junction held 10 bases outside the gene matches. This CDR3 reads CASTSKDRVDTEAFF. CDR3 nucleotide sequence: TGTGCCAGCACTTCCAAGGACAGGGTAGACACTGAAGCTTTCTTT.

This clone was counted between two and nine times. The rearrangement uses TRBV5-1 and TRBJ2-7; possibly TRBD1 or TRBD2 for D (5 bases each). This CDR3 region has 14 residues. Germline V gene data show CDR1 as SGHRS and CDR2 as YFSETQ. Trimming stripped 4 bases from V and 3 bases from J, with 14 bases between. The CDR3 loop reads CASSTGRARYEQYF. In DNA, the CDR3 is TGCGCCAGCAGCACGGGGCGAGCTCGCTACGAGCAGTACTTC.

This clone was detected only a few times. The chain has TRBV6-1 and TRBJ2-2, with D possibly TRBD2 on 5 matching bases. Germline values: CDR1 MNHNS, CDR2 SASEGT. Trimming shortened V by 3 bases and J by 4 bases, and 9 bases separated the two germline ends. CDR3 size: 14 residues. The CDR3 loop reads CASSEMEATGELFF. For the CDR3, the DNA is TGTGCCAGCAGTGAGATGGAGGCCACCGGGGAGCTGTTTTTT.

This chain uses TRBV6-1 with TRBJ1-2; D is unresolved. CDR1 is MNHNS and CDR2 is SASEGT in the germline V gene. CDR3 length: 14 residues. V was clipped by 1 base and J by 6 bases, with 12 bases between them. CDR3 DNA sequence: TGTGCCAGCAGTGAAGTATCAGGTTTCAATGGCTACACCTTC. Amino acids: CASSEVSGFNGYTF.

This clone is labeled medium-sized (0.01 to 0.1%). The rearrangement joins TRBV6-4 to TRBJ2-3; 7 bases fit TRBD2. V shed 3 bases and J 1 base; nucleotides not matched to a gene: 1. Germline values: CDR1 MRHNA, CDR2 SNTAGT. The CDR3 consists of 14 residues. The CDR3 nucleotides read TGTGCCAGCAGTGAACGGGGGGGCACAGATACGCAGTATTTT. This gives the protein CASSERGGTDTQYF.

This chain links TRBV27 with TRBJ1-2; the D gene is possibly TRBD1 (5 bases). Between the trimmed V and J ends, which lost 5 bases and 8 bases, there was a span of 15 bases. The V gene's germline CDR1 is MNHEY and CDR2 SMNVEV (reference sequence). CDR3 length equals 13 residues. CDR3 sequence (DNA): TGTGCCAGCAGTAAACAGGCGAATCGGGGCTACACCTTC. This translates into CASSKQANRGYTF.

V usage is TRBV18 and J usage is TRBJ1-6; 7 bases align to TRBD1. Per germline, CDR1 KGHSH and CDR2 LQKENI. The ends lost 5 bases at V and 9 bases at J; junction bases unmatched: 13. The CDR3 is 16 residues long. CDR3 in DNA: TGTGCCAGCTCATCAGACCTGGACAGGACACGTTCACCCCTCCACTTT. It specifies CASSSDLDRTRSPLHF.

This clone came up once. This chain links TRBV6-1 with TRBJ1-5; D gene ambiguous. The ends were cut back, 8 bases at V and 9 bases at J, with 14 bases in the middle. The CDR3 length is 12 residues. CDR1 and CDR2 from the germline V gene are MNHNS and SASEGT. CDR3 in amino acids: CASGEDVGPQHF. In DNA form, the CDR3 reads TGTGCCAGCGGGGAGGATGTGGGGCCCCAGCATTTT.

The rearrangement uses TRBV18 and TRBJ1-2, with TRBD1 matching over 7 bases. V lost 3 bases, J lost 4 bases, and 5 bases stayed unmatched. The CDR3 sequence is 14 residues long. The germline V gene encodes CDR1 KGHSH and CDR2 LQKENI. Here the CDR3 DNA reads TGTGCCAGCTCACCCCCCGACAGGGTCTATGGCTACACCTTC. Its protein product is CASSPPDRVYGYTF.

The CDR3 sequence is CASKITSSYEQYF. CDR3 in DNA: TGTGCCAGCAAAATAACTAGTTCCTACGAGCAGTACTTC. The genes are TRBV14 and TRBJ2-7, with D maybe TRBD2 (5 bases). Germline V gene lookup returns CDR1 SGHDN and CDR2 FVKESK. Trimming stripped 7 bases from V and 1 base from J, with 11 bases between. CDR3 length: 13 amino acids.

The rearrangement links TRBV29-1 to TRBJ1-1; possible D gene TRBD1, 5 bases. V lost 6 bases to trimming and J lost 1 base, with 12 bases between them. Germline V CDR1 and CDR2: SQVTM, ANQGSEA. The CDR3 runs to 13 residues. The CDR3 coding sequence is TGCAGCGTCTCAGGGAGGCAGAACACTGAAGCTTTCTTT. It encodes CSVSGRQNTEAFF.

This clone appeared once. V usage is TRBV6-1 and J usage is TRBJ1-5; no definite D call. The germline V gene has CDR1 MNHNS and CDR2 SASEGT. Trimming stripped 7 bases from V and 2 bases from J, with 15 bases between. This CDR3 is built from 15 residues. CDR3 in DNA: TGTGCCAGCACCGTTGGGTCTATCGGCAATCAGCCCCAGCATTTT. It is translated as CASTVGSIGNQPQHF.

This clone turned up a few times. The chain joins TRBV18 to TRBJ2-7, with D possibly matching TRBD1 (6 bases). CDR1 and CDR2 (germline): KGHSH, LQKENI. This CDR3 has 14 amino acids. The germline V and J ends were trimmed by 5 bases and 2 bases, with 13 bases remaining between them. The CDR3 nucleotides read TGTGCCAGCTCAGAGCTAGGACAGACCTACGAGCAGTACTTC. Protein: CASSELGQTYEQYF.

V and J are TRBV4-3 and TRBJ1-6; 10 nucleotides match TRBD1. The V gene's germline CDR1 is LGHNA and CDR2 YSLEER. J lost 10 bases, V lost 0 bases, and 9 bases had no gene match. The CDR3 contains 17 residues. CDR3 sequence (DNA): TGCGCCAGCAGCCAAGATTCCCGGACAGGGGGTAGGTCACCCCTCCACTTT. Protein: CASSQDSRTGGRSPLHF.